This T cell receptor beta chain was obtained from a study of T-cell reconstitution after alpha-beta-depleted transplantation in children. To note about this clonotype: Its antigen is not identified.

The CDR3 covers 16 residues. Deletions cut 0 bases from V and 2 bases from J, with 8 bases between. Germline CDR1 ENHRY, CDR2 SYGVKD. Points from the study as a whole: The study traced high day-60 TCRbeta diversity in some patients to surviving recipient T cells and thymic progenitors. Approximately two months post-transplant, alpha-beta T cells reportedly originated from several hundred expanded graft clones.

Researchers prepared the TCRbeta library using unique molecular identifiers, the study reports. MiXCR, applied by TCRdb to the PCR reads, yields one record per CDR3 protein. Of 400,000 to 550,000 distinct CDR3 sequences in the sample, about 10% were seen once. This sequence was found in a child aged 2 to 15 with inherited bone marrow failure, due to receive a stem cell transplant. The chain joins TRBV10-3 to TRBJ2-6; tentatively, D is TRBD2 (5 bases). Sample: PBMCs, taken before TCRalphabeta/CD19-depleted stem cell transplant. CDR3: CAISESGRAGANVLTF. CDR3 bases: TGTGCCATCAGTGAGTCGGGGAGAGCTGGGGCCAACGTCCTGACTTTC.